This TCR beta chain emerged from a study of blood T cell repertoires in COVID-19. Overall study: PBMCs, B-cell-depleted T cells, or T cells provided the cDNA or gDNA that made up the material.

This clone came up many times. Study processing details: Using reference gene primer amplification, nucleated cell counts were estimated. Clones were read by immunoSEQ multiplex PCR, and TCRdb kept only the in-frame ones, dropping some. The V and J calls and the clone size are those of that table, but D and trimming were determined from the DNA. This sample yields more than 65,000 clones, of which 85% are seen a single time; approximately 4.8% belongs to the top ten. The source of this sequence is a man of 80 years or more with acute or convalescent COVID-19. Input material: peripheral blood.

The DNA of the CDR3 is TGTGCCAGCAGTTACACACAAGTCCTCTCTGGAAACACCATATATTTT. It yields the protein CASSYTQVLSGNTIYF. The V and J genes are TRBV6-5 and TRBJ1-3, with D unresolved. CDR1 is MNHEY and CDR2 is SVGAGI in the germline V gene. With 2 bases removed from V and 0 bases from J, the gap between germline ends came to 11 bases. CDR3 length: 16 amino acids.